This is a list of T cell receptor beta chains from one sample in a study of sequential checkpoint blockade in melanoma. Measured with immunoSEQ multiplex PCR; TCRdb has only the in-frame clones, and not every one. The table shows around 2,300 clones, with around 20% occurring only once. Sequenced here: tumor tissue (inferred from file names), sampled from a patient given nivolumab and ipilimumab in sequence. All receptors derive from a human donor with melanoma. Both conserved end residues are part of each CDR3. D genes are given only for firm matches. Where a row states a size, it is once, few, many or the class of an expanded clone; other rows omit it.

V	D	size	J	DNA	CDR3
TRBV6-8	-	large	TRBJ2-3	TGTGCCAGCAGTTATGGAGTCACAGATACGCAGTATTTT	CASSYGVTDTQYF
TRBV6-8	TRBD1	few	TRBJ2-3	TGTGCCAGCAGTGACAGGGGGCGCACAGATACGCAGTATTTT	CASSDRGRTDTQYF
TRBV14	TRBD1	-	TRBJ1-5	TGTGCCAGCAGCCAACTACAGGGGGCAGATCAGCCCCAGCATTTT	CASSQLQGADQPQHF
TRBV19	TRBD1	few	TRBJ1-1	TGTGCCAGTAGTCTTAACAGGGGGCCCGGAACTGAAGCTTTCTTT	CASSLNRGPGTEAFF
TRBV11-3	TRBD2	medium-sized	TRBJ2-3	TGTGCCAGCAGCTTGGAACTAGCGGGAGGGCGAGATACGCAGTATTTT	CASSLELAGGRDTQYF
TRBV11-3	-	many	TRBJ1-6	TGTGCCAGCAGCCCGGAAGAAGGCAGAGGACCCCTCCACTTT	CASSPEEGRGPLHF
TRBV11-3	-	many	TRBJ2-5	TGTGCCAGCAGCTTAGACTCCAGCGGAGAGACCCAGTACTTC	CASSLDSSGETQYF
TRBV11-3	-	medium-sized	TRBJ1-4	TGTGCCAGCAGCCAACCAGGGACGGATGAAAAACTGTTTTTT	CASSQPGTDEKLFF
TRBV11-3	-	many	TRBJ1-3	TGTGCCAGCAGCCCAGTGGCGGGAAAAACTGGAAACACCATATATTTT	CASSPVAGKTGNTIYF
TRBV28	-	few	TRBJ1-1	TGTGCCAGCAGTCTACAACACACCGCAATGAACACTGAAGCTTTCTTT	CASSLQHTAMNTEAFF
TRBV6-8	-	-	TRBJ2-7	TGTGCCATCAGTAGAATGGGGGACAACGAGCAGTACTTC	CAISRMGDNEQYF
TRBV29-1	TRBD1	-	TRBJ1-3	TGCAGCGTTGGGACAGGGGTTGCTGGAAACACCATATATTTT	CSVGTGVAGNTIYF
TRBV19	-	-	TRBJ2-1	TGTGCCAGTAGTATGATCCGGGTTCTCTCCTACAATGAGCAGTTCTTC	CASSMIRVLSYNEQFF
TRBV30	-	-	TRBJ1-1	TGTGCCTGGAGTGTCTGGACGGCTATGAACACTGAAGCTTTCTTT	CAWSVWTAMNTEAFF
TRBV11-3	TRBD1	many	TRBJ2-1	TGTGCCAGCAGCTTATATACAGGGGAGAATGAGCAGTTCTTC	CASSLYTGENEQFF
TRBV11-3	-	many	TRBJ2-1	TGTGCCAGCAGCTTAGTGGAACACTCCTACAATGAGCAGTTCTTC	CASSLVEHSYNEQFF
TRBV28	TRBD1	-	TRBJ1-5	TGTGCCAGCAACCCAAGACAGGGGGGTCAGCCCCAGCATTTT	CASNPRQGGQPQHF
TRBV18	-	-	TRBJ2-5	TGTGCCAGCTCACCACGACTCGGAGAGACCCAGTACTTC	CASSPRLGETQYF
TRBV9	-	few	TRBJ2-3	TGTGCCAGCAGCGAGGGACTCCTGAATACGCAGTATTTT	CASSEGLLNTQYF
TRBV4-1	TRBD2	many	TRBJ2-1	TGCGCCAGCAGCCAACACGGCCTAGCGGGACCCTACAATGAGCAGTTCTTC	CASSQHGLAGPYNEQFF
TRBV9	-	medium-sized	TRBJ1-5	TGTGCCAGCAGCGTTGGTAGCAATCAGCCCCAGCATTTT	CASSVGSNQPQHF
TRBV6-8	-	medium-sized	TRBJ1-2	TGTGCCAGCAGACCCGACGGTAACTATGGCTACACCTTC	CASRPDGNYGYTF
TRBV28	-	few	TRBJ2-1	TGTGCCAGCAGAGGGGGGGGGATCAATGAGCAGTTCTTC	CASRGGGINEQFF
TRBV11-3	-	medium-sized	TRBJ1-4	TGTGCCAGCAGCCTGATGACAGCAACTAATGAAAAACTGTTTTTT	CASSLMTATNEKLFF
TRBV4-1	-	medium-sized	TRBJ2-2	TGCGCCAGCAGCCAAGATACGGGGTCGGGCATTACCGGGGAGCTGTTTTTT	CASSQDTGSGITGELFF
TRBV10-2	TRBD1	-	TRBJ1-1	TGCGCCAGCAGGGACAGGGGATATACTGAAGCTTTCTTT	CASRDRGYTEAFF
TRBV19	TRBD1	-	TRBJ1-2	TGTGCCAGTAGTACCGGGACAGCGATATATGGCTACACCTTC	CASSTGTAIYGYTF
TRBV12-2	-	few	TRBJ1-5	TGTGCCACCGGTCCGGGACAGGGTCGTCAGCCCCAGCATTTT	CATGPGQGRQPQHF
TRBV5-1	-	-	TRBJ1-6	TGCGCCAGCAGCCCGGAGGGACGGGGCCATTCACCCCTCCACTTT	CASSPEGRGHSPLHF
TRBV18	TRBD2	-	TRBJ2-7	TGTGCCAGCTCACCAGTGGTAAGCGGGACCCGACACTACGAGCAGTACTTC	CASSPVVSGTRHYEQYF
TRBV11-3	-	few	TRBJ2-2	TGTGCCAGCAGCTTAACGCGTGGGGGGGCCGGCGGGGAGCTGTTTTTT	CASSLTRGGAGGELFF
TRBV5-1	TRBD2	-	TRBJ2-1	TGCGCCAGCAGCTTGGGGACTAGCGGGAGACAGGGATACAATGAGCAGTTCTTC	CASSLGTSGRQGYNEQFF
TRBV6-8	-	few	TRBJ1-2	TGTGCCAGCAGCCCAGGGACCGCCCGGTATGGCTACACCTTC	CASSPGTARYGYTF
TRBV11-3	TRBD2	many	TRBJ2-1	TGTGCCAGCAGCTCAACCCCGATTGGCGGGAGCTCCTACAATGAGCAGTTCTTC	CASSSTPIGGSSYNEQFF
TRBV6-8	TRBD1	-	TRBJ1-2	TGTGCCAGCAGCAAAATATTTCCGGGACAGGACTATGGCTACACCTTC	CASSKIFPGQDYGYTF
TRBV19	TRBD1	few	TRBJ1-5	TGTGCCAGTAGTATCGCACCGATACAGGGGTATAGCAATCAGCCCCAGCATTTT	CASSIAPIQGYSNQPQHF
TRBV6-8	-	-	TRBJ2-7	TGTGCCAGCAGTTACGCGGTACACTACGAGCAGTACTTC	CASSYAVHYEQYF